This is a list of T cell receptor beta chains from one sample in a study of blood T cell repertoires in COVID-19. Method: immunoSEQ multiplex PCR; TCRdb's copy keeps in-frame clones and lacks some. The repertoire holds around 250,000 clones, about 87% seen once, with around 1.3% in the top ten. The source material was PBMCs or T cells enriched from blood (not recorded which). These receptors all stem from a woman between 40 and 55 years old with acute COVID-19. CDR3s include the opening cysteine and the closing phenylalanine or tryptophan. The D gene is left open where the match is weak. Not all rows give a size; the values are once, few, many and, for expanded clones, a class.

CDR3 DNA: TGTGCCAGCAGCTTCAATGGTCGTGGCGAGGAGAAGCAGTACTTC
CDR3 protein: CASSFNGRGEEKQYF
clone size: NA
V gene: TRBV7-9
J gene: TRBJ2-7
D gene: NA

CDR3 DNA: TGTGCCAGCAGCCCAGGGGGTAGGAGCTATGGCTACACCTTC
CDR3 protein: CASSPGGRSYGYTF
clone size: NA
V gene: TRBV7-3
J gene: TRBJ1-2
D gene: TRBD1

CDR3 DNA: TGTGCCAGCCAACGACAGGGGCTCGAGCAGTACTTC
CDR3 protein: CASQRQGLEQYF
clone size: NA
V gene: TRBV28
J gene: TRBJ2-7
D gene: TRBD1

CDR3 DNA: TGTGCCTGGGAATCCGGGACAGGGACAGAAAAACTGTTTTTT
CDR3 protein: CAWESGTGTEKLFF
clone size: NA
V gene: TRBV30
J gene: TRBJ1-4
D gene: TRBD1

CDR3 DNA: TGTGCCAGCAAACAACAGGTCGACTCCTACGAGCAGTACTTC
CDR3 protein: CASKQQVDSYEQYF
clone size: NA
V gene: TRBV7-8
J gene: TRBJ2-7
D gene: NA

CDR3 DNA: TGCAGCGTTGTGTCGGGGTCGGATACGCAGTATTTT
CDR3 protein: CSVVSGSDTQYF
clone size: NA
V gene: TRBV29-1
J gene: TRBJ2-3
D gene: NA

CDR3 DNA: TGTGCCACCAGTGACGAACAGGGTGAGGGTTCTGGAAACACCATATATTTT
CDR3 protein: CATSDEQGEGSGNTIYF
clone size: NA
V gene: TRBV24-1
J gene: TRBJ1-3
D gene: NA

CDR3 DNA: TGTGCCAGCAGCCTGCTCTCGGTCTCTAATTCACCCCTCCACTTT
CDR3 protein: CASSLLSVSNSPLHF
clone size: NA
V gene: TRBV3-1/TRBV3-2
J gene: TRBJ1-6
D gene: NA

CDR3 DNA: TGTGCCACCAGCATGAGTGAGAATTCACCCCTCCACTTT
CDR3 protein: CATSMSENSPLHF
clone size: NA
V gene: TRBV15
J gene: TRBJ1-6
D gene: NA

CDR3 DNA: TGTGCCAGCAGCCAAGGGGCACAGGGGTCAACTAATGAAAAACTGTTTTTT
CDR3 protein: CASSQGAQGSTNEKLFF
clone size: NA
V gene: TRBV3-1/TRBV3-2
J gene: TRBJ1-4
D gene: TRBD1

CDR3 DNA: TGTGCCAGCAGCTTACAGGGGGGGAACACCGGGGAGCTGTTTTTT
CDR3 protein: CASSLQGGNTGELFF
clone size: NA
V gene: TRBV7-2
J gene: TRBJ2-2
D gene: NA

CDR3 DNA: TGTGCCAGCAGTGAAGTTATTATTCAGCCCCAGCATTTT
CDR3 protein: CASSEVIIQPQHF
clone size: NA
V gene: TRBV6-1
J gene: TRBJ1-5
D gene: NA

CDR3 DNA: TGTGCCAGCACGGCTACAGGGGTTTATAGCAATCAGCCCCAGCATTTT
CDR3 protein: CASTATGVYSNQPQHF
clone size: NA
V gene: TRBV2
J gene: TRBJ1-5
D gene: TRBD1

CDR3 DNA: TGTGCCAGCAGCTGGGGACAGGGGGTTGGCTACACCTTC
CDR3 protein: CASSWGQGVGYTF
clone size: NA
V gene: TRBV13
J gene: TRBJ1-2
D gene: TRBD1

CDR3 DNA: TGTGCCAGCAGCTTGGACTACGGGGAGCTGTTTTTT
CDR3 protein: CASSLDYGELFF
clone size: NA
V gene: TRBV5-4
J gene: TRBJ2-2
D gene: NA

CDR3 DNA: TGCGCCAGCAGCTTGTGGGAGGGTGGCGAGCAGTACTTC
CDR3 protein: CASSLWEGGEQYF
clone size: NA
V gene: TRBV5-1
J gene: TRBJ2-7
D gene: TRBD2

CDR3 DNA: TGCGCCAGCAGCTTAGGGCAGGGAGGGGGCTACACCTTC
CDR3 protein: CASSLGQGGGYTF
clone size: NA
V gene: TRBV5-1
J gene: TRBJ1-2
D gene: NA

CDR3 DNA: TGTGCCACCAGCAGCAGGGGGCCTGGGGCCAACGTCCTGACTTTC
CDR3 protein: CATSSRGPGANVLTF
clone size: NA
V gene: TRBV15
J gene: TRBJ2-6
D gene: TRBD1

CDR3 DNA: TGTGCCTGGAGTAAACTAGCGGGAGTTACCGCATCGAACACCGGGGAGCTGTTTTTT
CDR3 protein: CAWSKLAGVTASNTGELFF
clone size: NA
V gene: TRBV30
J gene: TRBJ2-2
D gene: TRBD2

CDR3 DNA: TGTGCCTGGAGTCTTAGCGGCCAAGAGACCCAGTACTTC
CDR3 protein: CAWSLSGQETQYF
clone size: few
V gene: TRBV30
J gene: TRBJ2-5
D gene: NA

CDR3 DNA: TGTGCCAGCAGCCCGAGACAGAGGAACACTGAAGCTTTCTTT
CDR3 protein: CASSPRQRNTEAFF
clone size: NA
V gene: TRBV11-2
J gene: TRBJ1-1
D gene: NA

CDR3 DNA: TGTGCCAGCAGTACAGGGTTTAGCAATCAGCCCCAGCATTTT
CDR3 protein: CASSTGFSNQPQHF
clone size: few
V gene: TRBV28
J gene: TRBJ1-5
D gene: NA